The clone carrying this T cell receptor beta chain has ten or more counts. As yet, its antigen is unknown. The sample's time point: newly diagnosed GD, antithyroid drugs for less than 3 months. Scientists built the TCR library using RNA that was extracted from PBMCs. These data originate in a study of regulatory T cells in long-lasting Graves disease. Study results and caveats: Persistent Graves' patients had lower TCR diversity than newly diagnosed ones. Favored gene segments in persistent disease were TRBV28, TRBJ1-2 and TRBJ2-5.

Trimming shortened V by 2 bases and J by 4 bases, and 11 bases separated the two germline ends. Germline assignment: CDR1 KGHSH and CDR2 LQKENI. This CDR3 is built from 14 residues. Library construction for TCR beta used iRepertoire HTBI primers and Arm-PCR of CDR3 regions. Methods used by the authors: Among the samples, 62 TRBV and 14 to 15 TRBJ segments were identified. MiXCR, run by TCRdb on the multiplex PCR reads, gives a single entry per CDR3 protein. TCRdb, not the original authors, processed these V and J calls. The profile shows a few hundred thousand distinct CDR3 sequences, around a fifth of them singletons. The data were also submitted as part of a second study, on T cells in Graves' hyperthyroidism and ophthalmopathy.

The sequencing here drew on peripheral blood mononuclear cells (PBMCs), taken at new diagnosis, from a patient treated with antithyroid drugs. The clonotype originates from a woman under 40 with Graves disease. This chain connects TRBV18 to TRBJ1-2; D not certain. The CDR3 loop reads CASSPVRDLYGYTF. The CDR3 nucleotides read TGTGCCAGCTCACCAGTCCGGGATCTCTATGGCTACACCTTC.